This entry concerns a single T cell receptor beta chain. Its antigen is not known. The primer mix had 60 Vbeta and 13 Jbeta primers. TCRdb's table, derived via immunoSEQ multiplex PCR, lists solely in-frame clones and lacks some. The sample holds about 200,000 clones, about 80% seen once. This entry is derived from a study of cytomegalovirus exposure and HLA in healthy donors. Whole-study results and caveats: The majority of TCR sequences were rare, yet some public TCRs appeared in many donors.

The CDR3 is 14 residues long. V was trimmed by 1 base and J by 4 bases, leaving 11 bases between them. CDR1 is SGHNT and CDR2 is YYREEE in the germline V gene (reference sequence). This chain connects TRBV5-4 to TRBJ1-2; D unresolved. Sequenced sample: PBMCs. This TCR derives from a girl between 10 and 17 years old in good health and CMV-seronegative. CDR3 DNA: TGTGCCAGCAGCTTGTGGCAAACACCCTATGGCTACACCTTC. Protein sequence: CASSLWQTPYGYTF.